The clone carrying this T cell receptor (beta chain) was observed at least ten times. The antigen is not known. The data belong to a study of T-cell reconstitution after alpha-beta-depleted transplantation in children. Study-level results: In some patients, recipient T cells and intrathymic progenitors surviving conditioning explained high day-60 diversity. After transplant, at about two months, alpha-beta T cells were reportedly derived from several hundred expanded graft clones. The authors attributed T-cell counts and diversity one year after transplant mostly to newly produced T cells.

As it was prepared, the TCRbeta library received unique molecular identifiers. TCRdb re-derived calls from the PCR reads in MiXCR, one entry per CDR3 protein. Among some 600,000 distinct CDR3 sequences listed, under 15% were seen once. There are 16 residues in the CDR3. Germline CDR1 and CDR2: ENHRY and SYGVKD. Deletions cut 3 bases from V and 8 bases from J, with 20 bases between. This TCR derives from a male patient under 18 who had a stem cell transplant for acute myeloid leukemia, so the T cells may come from the graft donor. Material: PBMCs, mostly from graft donor cells, obtained 360 days after TCRalphabeta/CD19-depleted stem cell transplant. The rearrangement uses TRBV10-3 and TRBJ2-1; possibly TRBD1 or TRBD2 for D (5 bases each). CDR3 amino acids: CAISDGAGAFGDEQFF. The CDR3 coding sequence is TGTGCCATCAGTGATGGGGCCGGGGCCTTTGGCGATGAGCAGTTCTTC.